A selection of T cell receptor beta chains follows, all from one sample in a study of cytomegalovirus exposure and HLA in healthy donors. The method was immunoSEQ multiplex PCR; TCRdb's version includes in-frame clones alone and lacks a portion of them. This sample has about 280,000 clones, with about 90% found just once. Sequencing was performed on PBMCs. Receptors originate from a young woman in good health and CMV-seronegative. Both conserved end residues are part of each CDR3. The D gene is left open where the match is weak.

d_gene	v_gene	j_gene	CDR3aa	CDR3nt
TRBD1	TRBV30	TRBJ1-2	CAWRAGGGYTF	TGTGCCTGGAGGGCAGGGGGTGGCTACACCTTC
TRBD1	TRBV4-1	TRBJ2-7	CASSPTGTVPYEQYF	TGCGCCAGCAGCCCTACCGGGACAGTACCCTACGAGCAGTACTTC
TRBD2	TRBV11-2	TRBJ2-5	CASSFLAGDQETQYF	TGTGCCAGCAGCTTCTTGGCGGGGGATCAAGAGACCCAGTACTTC
TRBD1	TRBV9	TRBJ1-1	CASSVDVGDRANTEAFF	TGTGCCAGCAGCGTAGATGTGGGCGACAGGGCGAACACTGAAGCTTTCTTT
TRBD2	TRBV15	TRBJ2-1	CATSRLSGGVDEQFF	TGTGCCACCAGCAGACTAAGCGGGGGGGTCGATGAGCAGTTCTTC
TRBD1	TRBV6-4	TRBJ1-2	CATKREGQANYGYTF	TGTGCCACCAAACGAGAGGGACAGGCTAACTATGGCTACACCTTC
TRBD2	TRBV5-1	TRBJ2-3	CASSLAAGGTDTQYF	TGCGCCAGCAGCTTGGCGGCGGGAGGCACAGATACGCAGTATTTT
TRBD2	TRBV7-9	TRBJ2-3	CASSLYSSGGTDTQYF	TGTGCCAGCAGCTTATACTCTAGCGGGGGCACAGATACGCAGTATTTT
.	TRBV27	TRBJ2-5	CASSWASPKETQYF	TGTGCCAGCAGTTGGGCATCTCCCAAAGAGACCCAGTACTTC
TRBD2	TRBV7-3	TRBJ2-2	CASSARGDLGELFF	TGTGCCAGCAGCGCTCGGGGGGATCTCGGGGAGCTGTTTTTT
.	TRBV25-1	TRBJ1-4	CASSEQISNEKLFF	TGTGCCAGCAGTGAGCAGATCTCTAATGAAAAACTGTTTTTT
TRBD1	TRBV5-1	TRBJ1-2	CASSLRAQGTGPLYGYTF	TGCGCCAGCAGCCTGCGTGCCCAGGGGACAGGGCCCCTCTATGGCTACACCTTC
.	TRBV19	TRBJ2-1	CASRAGVGEQFF	TGTGCCAGTAGGGCCGGGGTAGGTGAGCAGTTCTTC
.	TRBV10-1	TRBJ1-6	CASSESSAFWTALYNSPLHF	TGCGCCAGCAGTGAGTCGAGTGCATTTTGGACAGCCCTTTATAATTCACCCCTCCACTTT
.	TRBV6-6	TRBJ2-7	CASSYSGLGYGYEQYF	TGTGCCAGCAGTTACTCGGGGCTAGGGTACGGCTACGAGCAGTACTTC
TRBD2	TRBV5-1	TRBJ2-7	CASSLTKPGLLAVNYEQYF	TGCGCCAGCAGCTTAACAAAACCGGGCCTACTAGCGGTGAATTACGAGCAGTACTTC